This section outlines one T cell receptor beta chain sequence together with its context. Its antigen is still unknown. The data are from a study of T cells in Graves' hyperthyroidism and ophthalmopathy. The CDR3 consists of 14 residues. Germline V gene lookup returns CDR1 DFQATT and CDR2 SNEGSKA (reference sequence). Trimming cost V 4 bases and J 1 base, with 13 bases left between them. Lactation, pregnancy, other autoimmune disease or uncontrolled infection led to exclusion of patients. Orbital computed tomography and thyroid ultrasound, together with serum TRAb and thyroxine and clinical symptoms, were used for diagnoses. PBMCs stemmed from around 10 ml fresh peripheral blood. The investigators amplified TCR beta CDR3 regions from RNA transcripts. The TCR CDR3 first-round RT-PCR relied on the HTBI primer set. MiXCR was run by TCRdb on the multiplex PCR reads, yielding one entry per CDR3 protein. The sample records more than 55,000 distinct CDR3 sequences, roughly half being singletons.

Notes on the study in general: Blood held most thyroid clonotypes expanded above 0.001 frequency.

The source is a woman aged 55-69 years with Graves' ophthalmopathy. Input material: blood. V gene TRBV20-1 combines with J gene TRBJ1-1; a possible D gene is TRBD1 (6 bases). The CDR3 region has the DNA TGCAGTGCTAAAAGCGGGGGCCGGAACACTGAAGCTTTCTTT. Its translation is CSAKSGGRNTEAFF.